A few counts support the clone carrying this T cell receptor beta chain. The data originate from a study of T-cell memory formation after mild COVID-19. Per germline, CDR1 MNHNS and CDR2 SASEGT. The CDR3 has 16 amino acids. V was clipped by 2 bases and J by 2 bases, with 16 bases between them. Using its own MiXCR run on the 5' RACE reads, TCRdb lists one record per CDR3 protein. The sample lists 500,000 to 550,000 distinct CDR3 sequences, approximately 20% seen once, with around 13% in the top ten. Sequenced input: PBMCs or a T cell subset sorted from them (not recorded which). The chain employs TRBV6-1 and TRBJ2-7; tentatively, D is TRBD1 (6 bases). The TCR originated in an adult woman who had mild COVID-19 (a few samples of this study predate the infection). Cell type and time point are not known. The CDR3 coding sequence is TGTGCCAGCAGTGAATTCACTCGGACAGCAGCCTACGAGCAGTACTTC. Translating it yields CASSEFTRTAAYEQYF.